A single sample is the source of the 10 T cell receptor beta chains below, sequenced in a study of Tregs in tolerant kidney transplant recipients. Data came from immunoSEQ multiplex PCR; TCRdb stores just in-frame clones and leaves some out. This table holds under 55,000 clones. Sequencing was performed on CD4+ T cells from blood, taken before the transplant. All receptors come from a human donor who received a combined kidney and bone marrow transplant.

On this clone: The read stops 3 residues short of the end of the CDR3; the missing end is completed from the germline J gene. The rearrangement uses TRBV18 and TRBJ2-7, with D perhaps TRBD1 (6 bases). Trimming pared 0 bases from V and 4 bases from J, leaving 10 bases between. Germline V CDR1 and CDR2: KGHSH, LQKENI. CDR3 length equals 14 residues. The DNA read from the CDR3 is TGTGCCAGCTCACCACCGGGCGACAGGTACGAG. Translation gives CASSPPGDRYE. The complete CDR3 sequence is CASSPPGDRYEQYF.

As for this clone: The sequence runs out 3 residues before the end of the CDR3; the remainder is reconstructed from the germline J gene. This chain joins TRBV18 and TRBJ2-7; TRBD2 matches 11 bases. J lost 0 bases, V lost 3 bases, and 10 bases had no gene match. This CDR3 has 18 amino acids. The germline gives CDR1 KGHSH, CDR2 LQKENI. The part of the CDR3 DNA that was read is TGTGCCAGCTCACCCCTCCGACTAGCGGGACCCGCCTCCTACGAG. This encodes CASSPLRLAGPASYE. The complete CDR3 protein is CASSPLRLAGPASYEQYF.

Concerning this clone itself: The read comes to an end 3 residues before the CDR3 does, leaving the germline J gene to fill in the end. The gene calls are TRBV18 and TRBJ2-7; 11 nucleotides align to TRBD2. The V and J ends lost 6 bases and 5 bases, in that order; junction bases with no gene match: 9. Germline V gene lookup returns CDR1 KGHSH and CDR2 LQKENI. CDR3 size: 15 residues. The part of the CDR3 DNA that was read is TGTGCCAGCTCGCTCGCGACTAGCGGGACCGACGAG. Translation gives CASSLATSGTDE. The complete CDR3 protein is CASSLATSGTDEQYF. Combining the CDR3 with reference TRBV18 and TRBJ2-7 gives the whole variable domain NAGVMQNPRHLVRRRGQEARLRCSPMKGHSHVYWYRQLPEEGLKFMVYLQKENIIDESGMPKERFSAEFPKEGPSILRIQQVVRGDSAAYFCASSLATSGTDEQYFGPGTRLTVT.

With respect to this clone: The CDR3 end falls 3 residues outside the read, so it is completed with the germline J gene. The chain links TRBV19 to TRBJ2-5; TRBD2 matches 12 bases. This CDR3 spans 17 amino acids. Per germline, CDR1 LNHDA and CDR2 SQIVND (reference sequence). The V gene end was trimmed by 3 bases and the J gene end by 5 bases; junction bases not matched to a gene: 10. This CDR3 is CASSIGASGGVWETQYF. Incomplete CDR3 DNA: TGTGCCAGTAGTATCGGGGCTAGCGGGGGGGTCTGGGAGACC. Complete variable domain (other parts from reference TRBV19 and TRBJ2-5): DGGITQSPKYLFRKEGQNVTLSCEQNLNHDAMYWYRQDPGQGLRLIYYSQIVNDFQKGDIAEGYSVSREKKESFPLTVTSAQKNPTAFYLCASSIGASGGVWETQYFGPGTRLLVL.

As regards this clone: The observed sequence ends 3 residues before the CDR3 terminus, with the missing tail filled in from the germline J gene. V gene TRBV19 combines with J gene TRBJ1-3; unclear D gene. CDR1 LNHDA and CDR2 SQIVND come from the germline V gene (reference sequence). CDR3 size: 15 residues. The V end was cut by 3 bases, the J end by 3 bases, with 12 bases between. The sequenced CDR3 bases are TGTGCCAGTAGTATTTCGGCTAGAGGTGGAAACACC. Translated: CASSISARGGNT. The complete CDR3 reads CASSISARGGNTIYF.

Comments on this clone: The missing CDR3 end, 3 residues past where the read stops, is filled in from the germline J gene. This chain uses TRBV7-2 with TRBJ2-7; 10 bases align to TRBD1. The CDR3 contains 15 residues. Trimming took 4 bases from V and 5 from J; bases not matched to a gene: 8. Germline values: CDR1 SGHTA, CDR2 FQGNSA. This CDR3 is CASSWRDRGYHEQYF. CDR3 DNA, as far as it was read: TGTGCCAGCAGCTGGAGGGACAGGGGATACCACGAG.

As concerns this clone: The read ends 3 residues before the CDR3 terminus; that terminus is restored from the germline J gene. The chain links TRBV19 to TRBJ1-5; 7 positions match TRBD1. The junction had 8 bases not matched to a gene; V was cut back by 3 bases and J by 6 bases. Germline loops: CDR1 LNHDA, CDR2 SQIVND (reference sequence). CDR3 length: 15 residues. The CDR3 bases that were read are TGTGCCAGTAGTATGTACCTACAGGGGTCTCAGCCC. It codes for CASSMYLQGSQP. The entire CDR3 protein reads CASSMYLQGSQPQHF.

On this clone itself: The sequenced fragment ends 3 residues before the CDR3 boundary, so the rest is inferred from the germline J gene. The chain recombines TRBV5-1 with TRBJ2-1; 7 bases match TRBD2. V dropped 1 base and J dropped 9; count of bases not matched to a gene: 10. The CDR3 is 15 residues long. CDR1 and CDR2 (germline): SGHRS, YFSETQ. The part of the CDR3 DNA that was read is TGCGCCAGCAGCTTGTTGGGGGGGGACCCAATTGAG. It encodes CASSLLGGDPIE. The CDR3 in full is CASSLLGGDPIEQFF.

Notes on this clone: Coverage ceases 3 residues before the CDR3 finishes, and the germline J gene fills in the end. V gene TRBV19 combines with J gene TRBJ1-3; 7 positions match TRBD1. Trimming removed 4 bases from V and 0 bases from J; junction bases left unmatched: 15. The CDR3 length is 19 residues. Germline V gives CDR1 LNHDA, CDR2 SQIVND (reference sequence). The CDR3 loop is CASSTEALTGSNSGNTIYF. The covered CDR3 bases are TGTGCCAGTAGTACTGAGGCCCTGACAGGGTCTAACTCTGGAAACACC.

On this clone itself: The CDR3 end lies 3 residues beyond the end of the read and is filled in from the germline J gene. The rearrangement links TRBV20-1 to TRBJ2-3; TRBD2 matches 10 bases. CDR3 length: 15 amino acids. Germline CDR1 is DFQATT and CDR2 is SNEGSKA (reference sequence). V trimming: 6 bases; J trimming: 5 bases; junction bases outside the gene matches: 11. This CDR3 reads CSAILLAGGGDTQYF. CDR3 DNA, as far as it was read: TGCAGTGCCATACTTTTAGCGGGAGGTGGAGATACG.